The present TCR beta chain was sequenced within a study of T cell changes during pregnancy in multiple sclerosis. CDR1 is SGHNT and CDR2 is YYREEE in the germline V gene (reference sequence). There are 15 residues in the CDR3. J was trimmed by 6 bases and V by 4 bases; bases with no gene match: 12. The data were produced by immunoSEQ multiplex PCR, yet TCRdb's version contains in-frame clones alone and is incomplete. The repertoire includes 48,000 or so clones, 90% to 95% of them detected once, and 0.4% to 0.55% sits in the top ten. This clonotype was obtained from a female donor with multiple sclerosis, enrolled in a pregnancy study. Sequences were derived from CD4+ T cells from peripheral blood mononuclear cells, sampled in the first trimester of pregnancy. V is TRBV5-4 and J is TRBJ1-1, with 7 bases fitting TRBD1. DNA for the CDR3: TGTGCCAGCAGCCGCGGGACAGTGGAGATCGCTGAAGCTTTCTTT. Its translation is CASSRGTVEIAEAFF.